The source of this T cell receptor beta chain is a study of regulatory T cells in long-lasting Graves disease. This clonotype was picked up many times. Time point of the sample: newly diagnosed GD, antithyroid drugs for less than 3 months. PBMC RNA served as the TCR library source. Germline V lookup: CDR1 DFQATT, CDR2 SNEGSKA (reference sequence). This CDR3 has 16 residues. V lost 5 bases and J lost 0; bases outside the gene matches: 11. The authors built TCR beta libraries using iRepertoire HTBI primers and Arm-PCR of CDR3 regions. TCRdb analysed the multiplex PCR reads with MiXCR anew, one entry per CDR3 protein. The table has 350,000 to 550,000 distinct CDR3 sequences, about 15% seen once. Separately, the same data were catalogued under a study of T cells in Graves' hyperthyroidism and ophthalmopathy.

The sequence came from a woman aged 25 to 45 with Graves disease. The genes are TRBV20-1 and TRBJ2-7; 9 bases are a match to TRBD2. The source was peripheral blood mononuclear cells (PBMCs), collected at new diagnosis, from a patient treated with antithyroid drugs. The CDR3, as DNA: TGCAGTGCTTTCTCGAGACTAGCGGAGAGCTCCTACGAGCAGTACTTC. Protein product: CSAFSRLAESSYEQYF.